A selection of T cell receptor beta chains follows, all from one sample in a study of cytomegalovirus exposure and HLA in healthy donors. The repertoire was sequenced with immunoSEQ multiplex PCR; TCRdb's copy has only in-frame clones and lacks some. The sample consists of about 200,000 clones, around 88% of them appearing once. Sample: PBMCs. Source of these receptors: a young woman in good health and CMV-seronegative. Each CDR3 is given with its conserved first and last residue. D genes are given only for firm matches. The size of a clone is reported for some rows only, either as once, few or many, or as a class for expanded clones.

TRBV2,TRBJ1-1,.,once,TGTGCCAGCAGTGAAGGGTCAGGGCTGAACACTGAAGCTTTCTTT,CASSEGSGLNTEAFF
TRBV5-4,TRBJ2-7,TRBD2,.,TGTGCCAGCAGCTTGGGTGGGAGGGTCGAAGAGCAGTACTTC,CASSLGGRVEEQYF
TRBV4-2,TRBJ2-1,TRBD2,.,TGTGCCAGCAGCCAAGGGACTAGCTCCTACAATGAGCAGTTCTTC,CASSQGTSSYNEQFF
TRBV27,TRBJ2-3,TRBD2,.,TGTGCCAGCAGTTTCGACGGACTAGCGGGAAGCACAGATACGCAGTATTTT,CASSFDGLAGSTDTQYF
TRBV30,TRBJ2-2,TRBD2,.,TGTGCCTGGAGAGAAGGAAGCGGGAGCTCCCCATACACCGGGGAGCTGTTTTTT,CAWREGSGSSPYTGELFF
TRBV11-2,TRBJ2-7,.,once,TGTGCCAGCAGCTTAGGAGGGCCTGCAAGCGAGCAGTACTTC,CASSLGGPASEQYF
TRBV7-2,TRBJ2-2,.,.,TGTGCCAGCAGCTTGAGCGGCGGGGGGGAGCTGTTTTTT,CASSLSGGGELFF
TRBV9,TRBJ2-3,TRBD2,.,TGTGCCAGCAGTGGTATAGCGGGAGGCCCAGATACGCAGTATTTT,CASSGIAGGPDTQYF
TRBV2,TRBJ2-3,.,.,TGTGCCAGCAGTGAAACGCGCCTTGACACAGATACGCAGTATTTT,CASSETRLDTDTQYF
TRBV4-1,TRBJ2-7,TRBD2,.,TGCGCCAGCAGCCAAGTAACAGCGGGAGACGAGCAGTACTTC,CASSQVTAGDEQYF
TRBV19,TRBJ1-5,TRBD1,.,TGTGCCAGCCGGACGAAAACCGGGACAGGGGTGGAACAGCCCCAGCATTTT,CASRTKTGTGVEQPQHF
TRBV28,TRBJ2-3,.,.,TGTGCCGTCGTGTCGTCCTCCCACTTCACCAACACAGATACGCAGTATTTT,CAVVSSSHFTNTDTQYF
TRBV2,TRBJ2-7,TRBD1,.,TGTGCCAGCAGTCAAGGACAGGGGATCCACGAGCAGTACTTC,CASSQGQGIHEQYF
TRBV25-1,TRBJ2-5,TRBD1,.,TGTGCCAGCAGTAGCCGACAGGGCCGAGGGGAGACCCAGTACTTC,CASSSRQGRGETQYF
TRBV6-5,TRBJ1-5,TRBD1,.,TGTGCCAGCCAGCCTAGGGGGACAGGGGATCAGCCCCAGCATTTT,CASQPRGTGDQPQHF
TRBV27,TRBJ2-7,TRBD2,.,TGTGCCAGCAGCCAGGGACTAGCGGGATTCTACGAGCAGTACTTC,CASSQGLAGFYEQYF
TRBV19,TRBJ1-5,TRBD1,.,TGTGCCAGTAGTCGGGACAGGGGACAGCCCCAGCATTTT,CASSRDRGQPQHF
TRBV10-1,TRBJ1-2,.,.,TGCGCCAGCAAGATTAGCAGGGTTGATTATGGCTACACCTTC,CASKISRVDYGYTF
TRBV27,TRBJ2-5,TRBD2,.,TGTGCCAGCAGTTTAAGGTCTAGCGGGAGGGTCGAGACCCAGTACTTC,CASSLRSSGRVETQYF
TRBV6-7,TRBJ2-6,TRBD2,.,TGTGCCAGCAGTCTAGGACTAGCGGGATACAAGAGCTCTGGGGCCAACGTCCTGACTTTC,CASSLGLAGYKSSGANVLTF
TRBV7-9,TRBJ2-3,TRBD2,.,TGTGCCAGCAGCTCCGCGGGGGGGGAGGACCCAACAGATACGCAGTATTTT,CASSSAGGEDPTDTQYF
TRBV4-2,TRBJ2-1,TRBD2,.,TGTGCCAGCAGCCCCGGACTAGCCTACAATGAGCAGTTCTTC,CASSPGLAYNEQFF
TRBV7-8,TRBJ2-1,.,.,TGTGCCAGCAGCTTAGCGAAAATACACCCTTCGTTCTTC,CASSLAKIHPSFF
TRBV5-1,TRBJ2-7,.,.,TGCGCCAGCTTCAACCCAACGTGGGGCGAGATCAACGAGCAGTACTTC,CASFNPTWGEINEQYF
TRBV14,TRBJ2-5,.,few,TGTGCCAGCAGCCAATATCAGGGGAAAGGAGAGACCCAGTACTTC,CASSQYQGKGETQYF
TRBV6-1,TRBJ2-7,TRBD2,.,TGTGCCAGCAGTGAAGTTAGGGGAGGGCTTGGAACTAAATTC,CASSEVRGGLGTKF
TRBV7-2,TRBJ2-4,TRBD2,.,TGTGCCAGCAGCGGAATAGGACTAGGAGAAGCGAACATTCAGTACTTC,CASSGIGLGEANIQYF
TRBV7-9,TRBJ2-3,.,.,TGTGCCAGCAGCCCGGTTGTCACAGATACGCAGTATTTT,CASSPVVTDTQYF
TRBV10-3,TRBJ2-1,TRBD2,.,TGTGCCATCAGTGAGGCACTAGCGGGTTACAATGAGCAGTTCTTC,CAISEALAGYNEQFF